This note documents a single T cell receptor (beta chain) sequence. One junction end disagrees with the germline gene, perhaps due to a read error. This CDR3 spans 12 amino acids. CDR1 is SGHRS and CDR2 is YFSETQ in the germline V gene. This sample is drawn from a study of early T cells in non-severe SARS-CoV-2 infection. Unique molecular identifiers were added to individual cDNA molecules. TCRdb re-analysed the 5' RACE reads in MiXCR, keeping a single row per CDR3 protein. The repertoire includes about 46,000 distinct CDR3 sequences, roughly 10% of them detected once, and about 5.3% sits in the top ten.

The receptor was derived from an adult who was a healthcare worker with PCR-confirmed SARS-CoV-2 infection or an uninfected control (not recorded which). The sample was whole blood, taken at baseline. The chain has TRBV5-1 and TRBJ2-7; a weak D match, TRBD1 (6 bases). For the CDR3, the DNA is TGCGCCACCAGCTTGGGGGCCGACGAGCAGTACTTC. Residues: CATSLGADEQYF.